The T cell receptor (beta chain) described here comes from a study of identical twins. Per the germline V gene, CDR1 is DFQATT and CDR2 is SNEGSKA (reference sequence). The CDR3 runs 13 residues. The germline V and J ends were trimmed by 6 bases and 1 base, with 12 bases remaining between them. TCRdb analysed the 5' RACE reads with MiXCR anew, one entry per CDR3 protein. The sample shows around 220,000 distinct CDR3 sequences, about 14% of them seen only once. The source material was memory (CD45RO+) T cells sorted from blood. The rearrangement uses TRBV20-1 and TRBJ2-5; D remains ambiguous. This sequence was found in a woman under 30 in good health. CDR3: CSANSFPQETQYF. Here the CDR3 DNA reads TGCAGTGCAAATAGTTTTCCCCAAGAGACCCAGTACTTC.